This T cell receptor (beta chain) was sequenced for a study of CXCR3-negative and CXCR3-positive naive CD8 T cells (dated by TCRdb to between 2018 and 2020). Study-level background: About 135 million TRB reads were obtained in total, roughly 1.5 +/- 0.3 million reads per library. Data from ten to twelve donors, pooled across two independent experiments, went into the diversity and physicochemical repertoire analyses. The TRBV-TRBJ cluster analysis covered naive subsets from about five donors and memory cells from 3 donors. The full study reports these points: Because CXCR3 expression was partially decreased after cryopreservation, freshly isolated PBMCs were used for most assays. Because surface CD5, which is linked to self-reactivity in mice, was comparable between the naive subsets, TCR interaction strength was also inferred from the physicochemical properties of TRB CDR3s. Repertoire diversity was comparably high in both naive subsets but much lower in memory CD8+ T cells. Similar TRBV-TRBJ usage was shown by naive CXCR3-negative and CXCR3-positive cells from the same donor, whereas distinct patterns were shown by memory cells. TRB CDR3s from CXCR3-positive naive cells showed higher hydrophobicity (lower Kidera factor 4), lower energy, and higher strength and volume indices than CXCR3-negative naive cells.

Regarding this clonotype: The clone's antigen remains unknown.

For each CD8+ T cell subset, flow sorting was done in triplicate, and some 300,000 cells per subset went directly into RLT lysis buffer. To keep memory contaminants out, a stringent definition of naive CD8+ T cells was applied: CD45RO-CCR7+CD27+CD95-. Using standard density gradient centrifugation, peripheral blood mononuclear cells were isolated from buffy coats. A FACSAria III was used to flow-sort naive CXCR3-negative and CXCR3-positive CD8+ T cells. Total RNA was extracted from sorted cells using an RNeasy Mini Kit. CDR1 ENHRY and CDR2 SYGVKD are derived from the germline V gene. Including the terminal cysteine and phenylalanine, the CDR3 comprises 15 residues. The entry carries no DNA sequence. TCRdb names NextSeq 550 as the instrument used. The Human TCR Profiling Kit (MiLaboratory) was used to make UMI-labeled 5' RACE TRB cDNA libraries. The full amount of extracted RNA was used for cDNA synthesis, and the full amount of resulting cDNA was used for PCR amplification. The libraries were made side by side, with each library going through the same number of PCR cycles. The paper's data handling went like this. With a minimum of two reads required per UMI, MIGEC and MiXCR pulled out about 50,000 +/- 10,000 unique UMI-labeled TRB cDNA molecules from each library. Each library averaged approximately 40,000 +/- 10,000 functional in-frame TRB CDR3 nucleotide clonotypes without stop codons. After downsampling to 5000 UMI-labeled TRB molecules per sample, diversity metrics such as normalized Shannon-Wiener and Chao1 were calculated in VDJtools. Clonotype-size-weighted physicochemical properties of the central five CDR3 residues (interaction energy, strength, volume and Kidera factor 4) were computed in VDJtools. TCRdb reprocessed the reads and lists each CDR3 protein sequence as a single entry, with no DNA. TCRdb, rather than the study authors, made the V and J calls. The sample's records list around 66,000 distinct CDR3 sequences. The ten largest clones take up 4.8% of the sample.

Sequencing input: naive CXCR3+ CD8+ T cells from blood. What the cell subset or site label conveys for this sample: CD45RO-CCR7+CD27+CD95- naive CD8+ T cells expressing CXCR3 (TNR3+). The origin of this receptor is a human donor in good health. Some clones in this sample may be carry-over from other donors' samples. The chain is assembled from TRBV10-3 and TRBJ2-7; TCRdb indicates TRBD2, and absent DNA this call remains unverified. CDR3 loop: CAISEREASSYEQYF.